One T cell receptor beta chain is described in this entry. The data belong to a study of cytomegalovirus exposure and HLA in healthy donors. A multiplex PCR was run with 60 Vbeta primers and 13 Jbeta primers. Sequencing was performed with immunoSEQ multiplex PCR; in TCRdb, only in-frame clones are kept and a portion is missing. This table has 50,000 or so clones, about four fifths appearing once. Germline lookup yields CDR1 SGHDT and CDR2 YYEEEE. V lost 6 bases to trimming and J lost 4 bases, with 14 bases between them. The CDR3 is 13 residues long. The sequencing sample was made of PBMCs. The receptor's source is a boy between 10 and 17 years old in good health and CMV-seropositive. The chain couples TRBV5-6 to TRBJ2-7, with D tentatively TRBD2 (6 bases). As DNA, the CDR3 is TGTGCCAGCAAGTTGGGGCGGGGATACGAGCAGTACTTC. Amino acids: CASKLGRGYEQYF.